The clone carrying this T cell receptor (beta chain) was detected a few times. Its specificity is not known. The record originates from a study of cytomegalovirus exposure and HLA in healthy donors. General study points: No immune exposure information besides CMV serostatus was available. A later analysis reported that several of the most significant clusters appeared to be linked to common viral pathogens, among them Epstein-Barr virus. Among the CMV-associated chains, a few were confirmed in vitro as specific for CMV antigens. There was a cluster of highly shared sequence variants that was likely a sequencing artifact.

The CDR3 totals 15 residues. Trimming removed 5 bases at V and 0 bases at J, with 14 bases between. Germline V gene data show CDR1 as SGHVS and CDR2 as FNYEAQ. Primers included in the PCR were 60 Vbeta and 13 Jbeta primers. TCRdb keeps only in-frame clones here, not all; method: immunoSEQ multiplex PCR. The sample lists 160,000 or so clones, roughly three quarters occurring once. This chain links TRBV7-6 with TRBJ2-7; no reliable D call. The sequenced material came from PBMCs. The clonotype originates from a man aged 60-69 years in good health and CMV-seronegative. The CDR3 DNA reads TGTGCCAGCAGCCTACTAACGGGTAGCTCCTACGAGCAGTACTTC. Translation gives CASSLLTGSSYEQYF.